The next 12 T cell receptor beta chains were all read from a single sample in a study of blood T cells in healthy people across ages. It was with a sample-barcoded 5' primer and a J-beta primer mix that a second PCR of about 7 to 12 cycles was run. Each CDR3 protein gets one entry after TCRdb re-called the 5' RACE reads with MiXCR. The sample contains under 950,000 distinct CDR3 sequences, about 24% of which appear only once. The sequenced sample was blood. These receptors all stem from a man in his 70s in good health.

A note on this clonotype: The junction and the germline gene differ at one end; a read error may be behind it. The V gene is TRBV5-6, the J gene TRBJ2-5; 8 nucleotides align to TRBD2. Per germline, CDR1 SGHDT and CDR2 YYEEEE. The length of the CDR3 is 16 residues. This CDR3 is CASSLAVVAGQEAQYF. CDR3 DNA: TGTGCCAGCAGCTTGGCCGTGGTAGCGGGGCAAGAGGCCCAGTACTTC.

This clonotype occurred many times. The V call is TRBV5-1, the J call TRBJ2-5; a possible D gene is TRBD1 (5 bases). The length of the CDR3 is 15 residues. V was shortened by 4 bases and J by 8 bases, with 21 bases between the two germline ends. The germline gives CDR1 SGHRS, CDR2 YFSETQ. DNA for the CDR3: TGCGCCAGCAGCCCCCGCTCCGGGCAGGGTAGTACCCAGTACTTC. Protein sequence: CASSPRSGQGSTQYF.

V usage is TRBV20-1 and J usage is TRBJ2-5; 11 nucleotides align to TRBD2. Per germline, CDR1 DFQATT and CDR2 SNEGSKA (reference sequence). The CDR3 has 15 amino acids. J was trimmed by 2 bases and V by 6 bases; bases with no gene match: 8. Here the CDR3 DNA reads TGCAGTGCCCCTCCTAGCGGGGGGTTACAAGAGACCCAGTACTTC. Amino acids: CSAPPSGGLQETQYF.

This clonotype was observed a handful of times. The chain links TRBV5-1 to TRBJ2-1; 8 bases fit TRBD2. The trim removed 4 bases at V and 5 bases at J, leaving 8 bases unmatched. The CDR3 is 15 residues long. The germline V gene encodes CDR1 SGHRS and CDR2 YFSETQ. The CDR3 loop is CASSVSGSPNNEQFF. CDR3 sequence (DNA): TGCGCCAGCAGCGTAAGCGGGAGTCCTAACAATGAGCAGTTCTTC.

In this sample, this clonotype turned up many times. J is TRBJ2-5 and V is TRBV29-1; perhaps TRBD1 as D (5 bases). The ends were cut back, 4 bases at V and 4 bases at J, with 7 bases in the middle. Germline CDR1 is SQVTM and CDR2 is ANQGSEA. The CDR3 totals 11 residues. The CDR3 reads CSVVQGETQYF. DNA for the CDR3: TGCAGCGTTGTTCAGGGAGAGACCCAGTACTTC.

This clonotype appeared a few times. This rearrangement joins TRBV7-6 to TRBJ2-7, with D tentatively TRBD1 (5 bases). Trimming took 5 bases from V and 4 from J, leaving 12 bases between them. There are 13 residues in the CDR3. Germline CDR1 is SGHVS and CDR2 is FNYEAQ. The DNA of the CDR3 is TGTGCCAGCAGCCACGGACACCTATACGAGCAGTACGTC. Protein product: CASSHGHLYEQYV.

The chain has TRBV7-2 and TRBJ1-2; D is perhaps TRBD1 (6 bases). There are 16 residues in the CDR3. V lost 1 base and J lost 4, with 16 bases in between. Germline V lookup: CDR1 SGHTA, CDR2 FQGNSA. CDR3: CASSLVAAGAGYGYTF. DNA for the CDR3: TGTGCCAGCAGCTTAGTTGCTGCAGGGGCAGGCTATGGCTACACCTTC.

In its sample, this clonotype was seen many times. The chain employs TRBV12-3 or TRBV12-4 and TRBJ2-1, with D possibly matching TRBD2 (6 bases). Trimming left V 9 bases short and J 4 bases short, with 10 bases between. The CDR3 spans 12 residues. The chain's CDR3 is CARSGPYNEQFF. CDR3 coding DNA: TGTGCCAGAAGCGGGCCTTACAATGAGCAGTTCTTC.

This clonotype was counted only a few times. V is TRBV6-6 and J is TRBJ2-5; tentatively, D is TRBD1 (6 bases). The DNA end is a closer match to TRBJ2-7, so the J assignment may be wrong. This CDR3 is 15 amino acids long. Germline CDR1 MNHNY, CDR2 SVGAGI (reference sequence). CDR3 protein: CASSSQVGQPYEQYF. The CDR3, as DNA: TGTGCCAGCAGTTCGCAGGTAGGACAGCCGTACGAGCAGTACTTC.

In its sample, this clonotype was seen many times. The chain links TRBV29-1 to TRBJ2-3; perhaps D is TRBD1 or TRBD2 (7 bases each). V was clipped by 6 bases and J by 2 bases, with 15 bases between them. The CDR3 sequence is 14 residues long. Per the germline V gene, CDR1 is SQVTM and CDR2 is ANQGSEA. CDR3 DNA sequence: TGCAGCGTCCGGACTAGGGGGCCCACAGATACGCAGTATTTT. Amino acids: CSVRTRGPTDTQYF.

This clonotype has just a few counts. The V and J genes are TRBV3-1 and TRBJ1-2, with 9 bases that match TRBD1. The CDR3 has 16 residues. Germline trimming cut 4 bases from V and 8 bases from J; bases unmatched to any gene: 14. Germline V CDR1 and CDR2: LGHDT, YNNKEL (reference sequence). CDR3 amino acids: CASSRTGQGTTSGYTF. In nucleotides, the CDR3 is TGTGCCAGCAGCCGGACGGGACAGGGAACAACGTCCGGCTACACCTTC.

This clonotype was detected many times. In DNA form, the CDR3 reads TGTGCCAGCAGCCCACAGGGATCCGTTGATGAAAAACTGTTTTTT. Translated: CASSPQGSVDEKLFF. The chain is built from TRBV5-5 and TRBJ1-4; D is perhaps TRBD1 (6 bases). The germline V gene has CDR1 SGHKS and CDR2 YYEKEE (reference sequence). V shed 4 bases and J shed 6 bases, with 16 bases lying between them. CDR3 length equals 15 residues.